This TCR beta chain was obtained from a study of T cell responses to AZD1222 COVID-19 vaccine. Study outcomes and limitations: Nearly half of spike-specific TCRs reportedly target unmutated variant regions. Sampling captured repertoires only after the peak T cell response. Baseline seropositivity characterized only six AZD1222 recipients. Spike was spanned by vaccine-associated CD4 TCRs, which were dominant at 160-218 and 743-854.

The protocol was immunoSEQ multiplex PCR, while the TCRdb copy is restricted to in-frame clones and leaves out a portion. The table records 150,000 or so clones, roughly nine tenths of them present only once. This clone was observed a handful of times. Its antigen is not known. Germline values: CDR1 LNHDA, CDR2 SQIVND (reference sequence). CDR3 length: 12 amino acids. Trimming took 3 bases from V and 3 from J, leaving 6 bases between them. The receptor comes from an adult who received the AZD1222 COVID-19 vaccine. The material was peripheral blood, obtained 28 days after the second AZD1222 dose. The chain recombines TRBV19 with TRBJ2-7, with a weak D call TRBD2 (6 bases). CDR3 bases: TGTGCCAGTAGTATGGGGGGCTACGAGCAGTACTTC. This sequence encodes CASSMGGYEQYF.